This T cell receptor beta chain was found in a study of blood T cells in healthy people across ages. Study background: About one barcoded beta molecule was captured per two T cells (by template switching).

Samples each had at least 5 micrograms of total RNA extracted. Study findings and constraints: Strong correlation was found linking TCR beta diversity to naive T cell percentage.

As regards this clonotype: As yet, its antigen is unknown.

Deletions cut 11 bases from V and 3 bases from J, with 20 bases between. This CDR3 is 15 amino acids long. Germline V gene data show CDR1 as MNHEY and CDR2 as SVGAGI. The authors ran a second PCR of about 6 to 12 cycles using a sample-barcoded 5' primer and a J-beta primer mix. There were at least 2.5 million CDR3-containing paired-end reads obtained from each sample. In TCRdb, the 5' RACE reads were re-called with MiXCR into one record per CDR3 protein. The sample includes some 1,800,000 distinct CDR3 sequences, approximately 39% of them seen just once. This TCR was recovered from a human donor in good health. Sequencing was carried out using blood. The gene calls are TRBV6-5 and TRBJ2-1; possibly TRBD1 for D (6 bases). CDR3 sequence: CASRTPGVGYNEQFF. DNA of the CDR3: TGTGCCTCCCGTACCCCAGGGGTTGGCTACAATGAGCAGTTCTTC.